This T cell receptor beta chain was captured by sequencing in a study of cytomegalovirus exposure and HLA in healthy donors (dated by TCRdb to 2016 to 2017). Background on the whole study: According to an earlier analysis of 587 of the donors, about 190 million T cells yielded some 110 million unique TCR beta sequences and 276 Gb of sequence data. Every discovery cohort repertoire had been produced on one sequencing platform. HLA typing included class I and class II loci at four-digit resolution. Among a few hundred genotyped donors of the cohort, an average of approximately 240,000 unique TCR beta nucleotide sequences were sequenced per donor, roughly a sixth of them non-productive. About 330 gigabases of sequencing data and around 85 million unique TCR sequences made up an early release that covered several hundred HLA-typed donors. The number of donors typed differed by locus, with 629-630 for A, B, C, DRB1 and DQB1, roughly 520 for DQA1, over 600 for DPA1, and some 450 for DPB1. An earlier analysis of some 500 of the donors applied high-throughput TCR beta sequencing to assess whether each TCR beta V gene segment acted as functional or pseudogenic. A later analysis re-analyzed previously published TCR beta repertoires from 650 to 800 donors and added high-resolution HLA genotyping to study TCR occurrence patterns. Roughly 5 DR-DQ haplotypes were treated as single units for association and clustering because of strong linkage in the cohort. The later analysis used no new phenotypic data to find candidate immune exposures, relying instead on TCR beta sequences and their occurrence across donors. Among the roughly 430 genotyped donors, approximately 77% belonged to the genetic ancestry cluster associated with self-reported Caucasian donors. Besides the first cohort of under 700 subjects, a separate validation cohort made up of 120 different subjects was used. High-throughput TCR immunosequencing, statistical association of individual TCRs with disease status, and machine learning were combined to predict cytomegalovirus infection status. The study used immunosequencing to profile the T cell repertoires of approximately 690 subjects and linked those repertoires to cytomegalovirus serostatus. Genome-wide SNP genotypes for about 55% of the roughly 670 donors were used in a later genetic analysis, which treated that subset as a discovery cohort. Alongside the repertoire data, information on donor age, sex, ethnicity and CMV serostatus was compiled. The study aimed to test whether signatures of past pathogen exposure could be identified by cataloging public T cell receptors.

Trimming leaves V shorter by 5 bases and J shorter by 4 bases, with the junction holding 8 bases beyond the gene matches. CDR1 and CDR2 were assigned from the germline V gene as SGHAT and FQNNGV. The cysteine opens and the phenylalanine closes a CDR3 of 16 amino acids. The kept DNA is CDR3 alone, 48 bases in frame from the first base. Worth noting for this clone: This clone's antigen is unknown. Qualities for individual bases were not recorded, and no much larger clone is one base off.

What the authors observed across the whole study: In a later analysis, the rate of TCR association differed among HLA loci, with DRB1 alleles having the most associated TCRs and HLA-C alleles having the fewest. A later analysis reported that several top co-occurrence clusters appeared linked to parvovirus B19, influenza, CMV and Epstein-Barr virus. The 87-base-pair reads could not distinguish some IMGT-functional V segments, including TRBV6-2 and TRBV6-3, so those segments were excluded. In a later analysis, HLA-associated TCR beta chains were found to be more clonally expanded and to have lower generation probabilities than equally common non-associated chains. The study listed 164 TCR beta chains as associated with cytomegalovirus. A cluster of highly shared sequence variants was judged likely to be a technical artifact of the sequencing pipeline. In both the original and validation cohorts, the classifier was reported to diagnose cytomegalovirus status with high specificity and sensitivity. In vitro tests confirmed that a few of the cytomegalovirus-associated TCR beta chains recognize cytomegalovirus antigens. CMV serostatus was the only immune exposure information available for the cohort. While some public TCRs were present in many individuals, most TCR sequences turned up only very rarely across donors. Because HLA typing was missing for some donors at each locus, association tests included only the typed subset. When HLA alleles, especially DR and DQ, strongly co-occurred, attributing TCR associations to individual alleles was difficult. A later genetic analysis associated a missense DCLRE1C variant with V-gene and J-gene trimming of TCR beta chains, and an independent cohort replicated the association. The authors suggested that the approach could potentially be generalized to other disease states and immunological phenotypes. A later genetic analysis reported fewer N-insertions in productive TCRs among donors in an Asian-associated ancestry cluster than the roughly 700-donor mean. An earlier analysis of some 560 of the donors showed that most TCR beta V segments appeared in productive rearrangements either about 87% or about 30% of the time, which broadly matched IMGT annotations. Because counts were too low, roughly 17 rarely observed V segments, including chromosome 9 orphons, were left out of the earlier analysis of 587 of the donors. Only TCR beta chains were sequenced in this cohort, and the absence of alpha or paired-chain data limited detectable features. Specific HLA alleles were associated with roughly 17,000 TCR beta sequences at a false discovery rate of 0.05 in a later analysis. A further reported finding was that TCR beta sequences accurately predicted the HLA-A and HLA-B alleles for most subjects in the first cohort. Sequencing depth was assumed to be roughly uniform across donors in the presence/absence analyses, though that assumption may not hold. Correlated functional status among segregating V segments might be attributable to linkage disequilibrium, but an unknown experimental factor could not be ruled out. According to a later analysis, most CMV-associated TCR beta chains appeared to be HLA-restricted, and the HLA associations seemed to be driven largely by CMV exposure.

The cohort comprised hundreds of healthy bone marrow donors. At the time of sampling, all cohort members were nominally healthy, though unrecorded immune exposures were likely present. The donor tested CMV seropositive and was one of the 289 seropositive cohort members. Every donor gave a peripheral blood sample, and the peripheral blood mononuclear cells from that sample were used for TCR beta sequencing. The Qiagen DNeasy Blood Extraction Kit was used to extract genomic DNA from the blood cell samples. The protocol used for the library was the immunoSEQ multiplex PCR assay. For the multiplex PCR, a mixture combining 60 forward primers for TCR Vbeta segments and 13 reverse primers for TCR Jbeta segments was used. The CDR3 region of rearranged TCR beta genes was amplified from genomic DNA by a multiplex PCR assay. Amplified TCR beta libraries were sequenced as 87-base-pair reads on the Illumina HiSeq System. Per the source publication's procedure: Across the 640 or so repertoires, a later analysis counted tens of millions of unique TCR beta chains, 8.5 million to 12 million of which were shared by at least two donors. Raw reads were error-corrected and collapsed into unique sequences with a nearest-neighbor algorithm that merged closely related sequences to remove PCR and sequencing errors. To assign V, D and J gene segments, CDR3 sequences were aligned to IMGT reference sequences. For a sequence to be retained, a match of at least six nucleotides to both a V gene segment and a J gene segment was required. Rearrangements were called productive when the CDR3 lacked stop codons and stayed in frame with V and J; all others were non-productive. CDR3 was defined according to IMGT convention as the region running from the second conserved V-encoded cysteine to the conserved J-encoded phenylalanine. The earlier analysis of 500 to 650 of the donors excluded any sequence lacking an unambiguous match to a single V gene segment. In an earlier analysis of around 600 of the donors, V segments were called functional above 56.7% productive rearrangements and were called segregating when the between-donor standard deviation exceeded 5%. A statistical classification framework was developed to diagnose cytomegalovirus status using the catalog of TCR beta chain sequences. V and J gene assignment, in a later analysis, came from comparing TCR nucleotide sequences with IMGT/GENE-DB human TR gene sequences. Using the TCRdist pipeline, a later analysis assigned CDR3 sequences along with most-parsimonious VDJ recombination scenarios. In a later analysis, every TCR beta chain was defined by the combination of its CDR3 amino acid sequence and its V-gene family, and reads without a unique V-gene family were dropped. As a way to deal with suspected cross-contamination and a sequencing artifact, a later analysis dropped over 550 nucleotide sequences that were highly shared and had low generation probability. In a later analysis, a clonal expansion index was calculated for each public chain from normalized within-repertoire ranks of inferred template counts. A later analysis computed generation probabilities with a VDJ recombination model fitted to out-of-frame rearrangements, and checked the results against IGoR. A later analysis scored TCR-TCR, TCR-HLA and TCR-CMV co-occurrence with hypergeometric tests, applying a repertoire-size bias correction to TCR pairs. In a later analysis, false discovery rates were estimated by permuting HLA or CMV assignments 20 times. In a later analysis, co-occurring TCRs were grouped with DBSCAN, and TCRdist sequence similarity was added when clustering was performed within HLA-allele-positive subsets. Repertoires with fewer than 30,000 or more than 120,000 public chains were left out of co-occurrence clustering, as were about five repertoires with anomalous nucleotide sharing. Not all clones reach the TCRdb copy of this immuneACCESS table, which keeps in-frame sequences only. Checked studies attribute under half of the gap to unresolved V genes and leave the rest unexplained. V and J calls and clone size are those listed in that table; D and trimming were worked out from the DNA. The sample table lists almost 65,000 clones, under 85% of them with a count of one. The ten largest clones capture 5% of the sample.

This chain is built from TRBV11-2 and TRBJ2-2, and 9 bases in between align with TRBD2. The receptor's source is a male donor in good health and CMV-seropositive. Material: PBMCs. The CDR3 here reads CASSGGLAGPTGELFF. The DNA is as follows: TGTGCCAGCAGCGGGGGGCTAGCGGGGCCCACCGGGGAGCTGTTTTTT. Reference TRBV11-2 and TRBJ2-2 proteins supply the regions before and after the CDR3; the full variable domain is: EAGVAQSPRYKIIEKRQSVAFWCNPISGHATLYWYQQILGQGPKLLIQFQNNGVVDDSQLPKDRFSAERLKGVDSTLKIQPAKLEDSAVYLCASSGGLAGPTGELFFGEGSRLTVL.